This T cell receptor (beta chain) is from a study of regulatory T cells in long-lasting Graves disease. Through Arm-PCR of CDR3 regions and iRepertoire HTBI primers, TCR beta libraries were built. TCRdb passed the multiplex PCR reads through MiXCR, listing each CDR3 protein once. The data hold about 310,000 distinct CDR3 sequences, with around a fifth observed a single time. Broader study findings: Lower TCR diversity characterized persistent Graves' patients relative to newly diagnosed patients. Thyroid tissue went unexamined; only peripheral blood was analyzed. Small sample size may have lowered accuracy.

This CDR3 comprises 14 residues. Germline CDR1 and CDR2: PRHDT and FYEKMQ (reference sequence). J lost 4 bases, V lost 5 bases, and 6 bases had no gene match. Concerning this clonotype itself: Its antigen is undetermined.

Time point denoted: persistent/refractory GD, antithyroid drugs over 5 years with positive TRAb. Construction of the TCR library relied on RNA isolated from PBMCs. This TCR came from a female donor with Graves disease. The J gene is TRBJ1-1, the V gene TRBV13, with 8 bases fitting TRBD1. Sequences were derived from peripheral blood mononuclear cells (PBMCs), sampled when the disease was refractory, from a patient treated with antithyroid drugs. The CDR3 is CASSERQGITEAFF. CDR3 coding DNA: TGTGCCAGCAGCGAACGACAGGGGATCACTGAAGCTTTCTTT.